The 29 T cell receptor beta chains below all came from one sample that was sequenced in a study of blood T cell repertoires in COVID-19. Repertoires were generated with immunoSEQ multiplex PCR, while TCRdb's copy carries only in-frame clones and drops some. The table has over 200,000 clones, around nine tenths seen once; the top ten hold approximately 12%. What was sequenced was peripheral blood. Every receptor here comes from a woman aged 18 to 35 who had recovered from COVID-19.

The genes are TRBV7-2 and TRBJ2-1; TRBD2 agrees at 11 bases. The germline CDR1 and CDR2 sequences are SGHTA and FQGNSA. The trim removed 3 bases at V and 5 bases at J, leaving 12 bases unmatched. The CDR3 runs to 18 residues. The CDR3 sequence is CASSFPRLAGFLDNEQFF. CDR3 bases: TGTGCCAGCAGCTTCCCCAGACTAGCGGGATTCTTGGACAATGAGCAGTTCTTC.

The chain has TRBV30 and TRBJ1-1; 9 positions match TRBD1. Germline CDR1 reads GTSNPN; CDR2 reads SVGIG (reference sequence). CDR3 length: 15 residues. After removal of 2 bases from V and 5 bases from J, the junction contained 9 bases not matched to a gene. The CDR3 region is CAWSKGQGRKTEAFF. CDR3 nucleotide sequence: TGTGCCTGGAGTAAAGGACAGGGGAGAAAAACTGAAGCTTTCTTT.

This clone has more than one count but fewer than ten. The chain joins TRBV5-5 to TRBJ1-5; D gene uncertain. Germline-derived CDR1 and CDR2 are SGHKS and YYEKEE (reference sequence). CDR3 length: 17 residues. Trimming removed 2 bases at V and 3 bases at J, with 18 bases between. CDR3 amino acids: CASSFIPPNSDNQPQHF. DNA of the CDR3: TGTGCCAGCAGCTTCATTCCTCCCAACAGTGACAATCAGCCCCAGCATTTT.

The chain has TRBV2 and TRBJ2-1; 7 bases line up with TRBD2. This CDR3 is built from 16 residues. J lost 1 base, V lost 7 bases, and 10 bases had no gene match. Germline lookup yields CDR1 SNHLY and CDR2 FYNNEI. The DNA for the CDR3 is TGTGCCAGCATTGGGAGCGGGAAGTGGTCCTACAATGAGCAGTTCTTC. Translation gives CASIGSGKWSYNEQFF.

The rearrangement links TRBV2 to TRBJ2-1; D perhaps matches TRBD2 (6 bases). CDR3 length: 15 residues. The germline CDR1 and CDR2 sequences are SNHLY and FYNNEI. V lost 2 bases and J 0 bases, leaving 8 bases between the germline ends. This CDR3 is CASSELASSYNEQFF. In nucleotides, the CDR3 is TGTGCCAGCAGTGAACTAGCGAGCTCCTACAATGAGCAGTTCTTC.

The rearrangement uses TRBV5-1 and TRBJ2-7; 9 bases match TRBD2. The CDR3 is 14 residues long. After removal of 7 bases from V and 1 base from J, the junction contained 6 bases not matched to a gene. Per the germline V gene, CDR1 is SGHRS and CDR2 is YFSETQ. The CDR3 DNA follows: TGCGCCAGCTACCTGACTAGCGGATCCTACGAGCAGTACTTC. It codes for CASYLTSGSYEQYF.

The chain employs TRBV27 and TRBJ2-7; TRBD2 might be the D (6 bases). V was cut by 6 bases and J by 3 bases, with 12 bases left in between. The CDR3 extends over 13 amino acids. Germline V lookup: CDR1 MNHEY, CDR2 SMNVEV (reference sequence). CDR3 amino acids: CASSPGTYYEQYF. The CDR3 DNA reads TGTGCCAGCAGCCCCGGGACTTACTACGAGCAGTACTTC.

This clone appeared a few times. The V gene is TRBV5-1, the J gene TRBJ1-2; TRBD1 is a possible D gene (6 bases). CDR1 and CDR2 from the germline V gene are SGHRS and YFSETQ. The germline V and J ends were trimmed by 9 bases and 0 bases, with 18 bases remaining between them. The CDR3 loop spans 15 amino acids. CDR3: CATKGLTGTNYGYTF. The CDR3, as DNA: TGCGCCACCAAAGGACTGACAGGAACTAACTATGGCTACACCTTC.

The J gene is TRBJ2-1, the V gene TRBV5-8, with D unclear. V was trimmed by 2 bases and J by 0 bases, leaving 9 bases between them. Germline assignment: CDR1 SGHTS and CDR2 YDEGEE. The CDR3 totals 15 residues. The CDR3 sequence: CASSFGSSSYNEQFF. In nucleotides, the CDR3 is TGTGCCAGCAGCTTCGGGTCAAGCTCCTACAATGAGCAGTTCTTC. Together with reference TRBV5-8 and TRBJ2-1, the CDR3 gives the full variable domain: EAGVTQSPTHLIKTRGQQATLRCSPISGHTSVYWYQQALGLGLQFLLWYDEGEERNRGNFPPRFSGRQFPNYSSELNVNALELEDSALYLCASSFGSSSYNEQFFGPGTRLTVL.

The rearrangement uses TRBV4-1 and TRBJ2-7; D might be TRBD2 (6 bases). Germline CDR1 and CDR2: MGHRA and YSYEKL. V lost 5 bases and J lost 4, with 12 bases in between. This CDR3 is built from 13 residues. DNA for the CDR3: TGCGCCAGCAGCACCCGGAGGGGTTACGAGCAGTACTTC. This gives the protein CASSTRRGYEQYF.

The CDR3 loop is CAISESLHPPYEQYF. CDR3 DNA sequence: TGTGCCATCAGTGAGTCATTACATCCTCCCTACGAGCAGTACTTC. This chain links TRBV10-3 with TRBJ2-7; D is unclear. CDR3 size: 15 residues. The germline V gene encodes CDR1 ENHRY and CDR2 SYGVKD. V gave up 0 bases and J gave up 2 bases, with 11 bases separating them.

The chain combines TRBV27 with TRBJ2-7; 8 nucleotides align to TRBD2. This CDR3 is built from 14 residues. Germline V gives CDR1 MNHEY, CDR2 SMNVEV (reference sequence). Unmatched junction bases numbered 6, after V lost 6 bases and J lost 2 bases. CDR3 amino acids: CASRNGGETYEQYF. For the CDR3, the DNA is TGTGCCAGCAGAAACGGGGGGGAAACCTACGAGCAGTACTTC.

J is TRBJ2-4 and V is TRBV6-1, with TRBD1 as a possible D gene (5 bases). The CDR3 spans 17 residues. Germline V gene lookup returns CDR1 MNHNS and CDR2 SASEGT. Between the trimmed V and J ends, which lost 1 base and 2 bases, there was a span of 15 bases. CDR3 in DNA: TGTGCCAGCAGTGAAGGGGGCCAGGGTTTTTCCAAAAACATTCAGTACTTC. Translation gives CASSEGGQGFSKNIQYF.

The V call is TRBV4-3, the J call TRBJ1-1, with D uncertain. With 1 base removed from V and 7 bases from J, the gap between germline ends came to 7 bases. This CDR3 contains 12 residues. Germline CDR1 LGHNA, CDR2 YSLEER. The DNA for the CDR3 is TGCGCCAGCAGCCAAGGGAGGGATGAAGCTTTCTTT. Translating it yields CASSQGRDEAFF.

The gene calls are TRBV7-9 and TRBJ1-1; D possibly corresponds to TRBD1 (5 bases). V lost 2 bases, J lost 6 bases, and 10 bases lay in between. The CDR3 spans 13 residues. Germline V lookup: CDR1 SEHNR, CDR2 FQNEAQ (reference sequence). The CDR3 DNA is TGTGCCAGCAGCTTATCGGGAGGGGCTGAAGCTTTCTTT. Protein sequence: CASSLSGGAEAFF.

V usage is TRBV7-9 and J usage is TRBJ2-3, with 9 positions matching TRBD2. CDR3 length: 16 residues. Germline CDR1 and CDR2: SEHNR and FQNEAQ (reference sequence). Unmatched junction bases numbered 11, after V lost 6 bases and J lost 4 bases. The CDR3 sequence is CASSTTSGESPDTQYF. CDR3 nucleotide sequence: TGTGCCAGCAGTACGACTAGCGGAGAGTCCCCAGATACGCAGTATTTT.

J is TRBJ2-7 and V is TRBV6-5; D possibly corresponds to TRBD2 (5 bases). V was trimmed by 8 bases and J by 5 bases, leaving 13 bases between them. This CDR3 contains 12 residues. From germline, CDR1 is MNHEY and CDR2 SVGAGI. The CDR3 reads CASGRGLDEQYF. The CDR3 bases are TGTGCCAGCGGTCGGGGTTTGGACGAGCAGTACTTC.

The gene calls are TRBV24-1 and TRBJ2-1; 15 bases agree with TRBD2. Germline V CDR1 and CDR2: KGHDR, SFDVKD. With 6 bases clipped from V and 9 bases from J, the junction kept 11 bases outside the gene matches. The CDR3 contains 17 residues. CDR3 DNA: TGTGCCACCAGTTCAGGACTAGCGGGAGGGCCGTCGATTGAGCAGTTCTTC. Its protein product is CATSSGLAGGPSIEQFF.

Only one count was recorded for this clone. The rearrangement joins TRBV10-3 to TRBJ2-7; D call uncertain. From germline, CDR1 is ENHRY and CDR2 SYGVKD. Trimming cost V 5 bases and J 2 bases, with 4 bases left between them. This CDR3 is 11 amino acids long. The CDR3 reads CAISQAYEQYF. Written as DNA, the CDR3 is TGTGCCATCAGTCAGGCCTACGAGCAGTACTTC.

The genes are TRBV19 and TRBJ2-1; D call uncertain. Germline CDR1 is LNHDA and CDR2 is SQIVND (reference sequence). CDR3 length: 10 residues. Trimming shortened V by 3 bases and J by 9 bases, and 3 bases separated the two germline ends. CDR3 in DNA: TGTGCCAGTAGTATGGCTGAGCAGTTCTTC. It codes for CASSMAEQFF. Filled out from reference TRBV19 and TRBJ2-1, the complete variable domain reads DGGITQSPKYLFRKEGQNVTLSCEQNLNHDAMYWYRQDPGQGLRLIYYSQIVNDFQKGDIAEGYSVSREKKESFPLTVTSAQKNPTAFYLCASSMAEQFFGPGTRLTVL.

The chain links TRBV4-3 to TRBJ2-3; D gene ambiguous. This CDR3 contains 15 residues. V lost 0 bases and J lost 8, with 15 bases in between. Germline loops: CDR1 LGHNA, CDR2 YSLEER. The CDR3 sequence is CASSQDPIDPGTQYF. The CDR3, as DNA: TGCGCCAGCAGCCAAGATCCCATCGATCCGGGTACGCAGTATTTT.

The chain combines TRBV30 with TRBJ1-2; the D is unclear. Germline V gene sequence: CDR1 GTSNPN, CDR2 SVGIG (reference sequence). This CDR3 region has 15 residues. V was shortened by 1 base and J by 8 bases, with 20 bases between the two germline ends. CDR3 DNA: TGTGCCTGGAGTGACCTCAAGAGGCCCCGGCGGGGCTACACCTTC. Translation gives CAWSDLKRPRRGYTF.

This sequence joins TRBV18 and TRBJ2-7; 15 nucleotides align to TRBD2. CDR1 KGHSH and CDR2 LQKENI come from the germline V gene. The CDR3 has 16 amino acids. Losses at the gene ends were 5 bases for V and 1 base for J; bases not matched to a gene: 3. CDR3 in DNA: TGTGCCAGCTCAAAAGGACTAGCGGGAGGGTCCTACGAGCAGTACTTC. Protein product: CASSKGLAGGSYEQYF.

The chain employs TRBV7-3 and TRBJ2-1; tentatively, D is TRBD2 (6 bases). CDR1 SGHTA and CDR2 FQGTGA come from the germline V gene. V shed 2 bases and J shed 3 bases, with 11 bases lying between them. The CDR3 extends over 15 amino acids. The CDR3 DNA reads TGTGCCAGCAGCTTATCTAGCGAACTCTACAATGAGCAGTTCTTC. As protein: CASSLSSELYNEQFF.

The V gene is TRBV15, the J gene TRBJ2-7, with TRBD2 identical over 13 bases. CDR3 size: 16 residues. After removal of 5 bases from V and 6 bases from J, the junction contained 10 bases not matched to a gene. The germline CDR1 and CDR2 sequences are LNHNV and YYDKDF (reference sequence). CDR3 protein: CATSPWTSGREGEQYF. CDR3 DNA: TGTGCCACCAGCCCCTGGACTAGCGGGAGAGAAGGCGAGCAGTACTTC.

This chain joins TRBV27 and TRBJ2-5, with TRBD2 matching over 10 bases. Germline trimming cut 3 bases from V and 3 bases from J; bases unmatched to any gene: 7. The CDR3 length is 16 residues. Germline loops: CDR1 MNHEY, CDR2 SMNVEV (reference sequence). CDR3 amino acids: CASSFSSGSRKETQYF. The CDR3 nucleotides read TGTGCCAGCAGTTTCTCTAGCGGGAGCAGAAAAGAGACCCAGTACTTC.

The chain combines TRBV7-2 with TRBJ2-3, with D maybe TRBD2 (6 bases). The CDR3 consists of 15 residues. Germline loops: CDR1 SGHTA, CDR2 FQGNSA. V lost 5 bases to trimming and J lost 7 bases, with 19 bases between them. The CDR3 DNA sequence: TGTGCCAGCAGCCCCTCGGACACGGGGGTCAATACGCAGTATTTT. Its translation: CASSPSDTGVNTQYF.

This chain uses TRBV30 with TRBJ2-7, with a tentative D call TRBD2 (6 bases). V lost 1 base to trimming and J lost 0 bases, with 19 bases between them. Germline V gene lookup returns CDR1 GTSNPN and CDR2 SVGIG (reference sequence). The CDR3 length is 17 residues. CDR3 sequence (DNA): TGTGCCTGGAGTGCATCAGGGTTAATAGCGGACTCCTACGAGCAGTACTTC. The encoded protein is CAWSASGLIADSYEQYF.

The chain recombines TRBV10-3 with TRBJ2-7, with a tentative D call TRBD1 (5 bases). Germline-derived CDR1 and CDR2 are ENHRY and SYGVKD. V lost 0 bases and J lost 6, with 18 bases in between. The CDR3 is 16 amino acids. The CDR3 region has the DNA TGTGCCATCAGTGAGTCGATTTTAGCCCCCACAGGCGAGCAGTACTTC. Translated: CAISESILAPTGEQYF.